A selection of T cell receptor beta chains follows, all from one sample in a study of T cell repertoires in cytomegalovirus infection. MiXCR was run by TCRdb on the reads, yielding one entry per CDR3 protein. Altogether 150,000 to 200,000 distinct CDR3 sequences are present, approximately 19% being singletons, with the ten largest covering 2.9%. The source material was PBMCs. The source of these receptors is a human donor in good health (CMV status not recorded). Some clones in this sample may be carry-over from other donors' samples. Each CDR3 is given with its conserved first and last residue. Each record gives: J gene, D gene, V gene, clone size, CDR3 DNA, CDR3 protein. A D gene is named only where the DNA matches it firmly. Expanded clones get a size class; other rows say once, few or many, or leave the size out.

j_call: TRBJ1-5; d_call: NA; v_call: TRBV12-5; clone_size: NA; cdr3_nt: TGTGCTAGTCCCGAGGGCGAGGGCAATCAGCCCCAGCATTTT; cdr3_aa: CASPEGEGNQPQHF
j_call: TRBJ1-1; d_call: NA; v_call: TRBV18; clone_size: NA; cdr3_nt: TGTGCCAGCTCACCAACCGTCCAGAACACTGAAGCTTTCTTT; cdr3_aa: CASSPTVQNTEAFF
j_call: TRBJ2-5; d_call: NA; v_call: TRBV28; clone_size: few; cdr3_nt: TGTGCCAGCAGTTTGACGGAGGGGGCTTGGGAGACCCAGTACTTC; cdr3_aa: CASSLTEGAWETQYF
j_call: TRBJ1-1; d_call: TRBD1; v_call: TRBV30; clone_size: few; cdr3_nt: TGTGCCTGGACTGGGACAGGGAACACTGAAGCTTTCTTT; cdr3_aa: CAWTGTGNTEAFF
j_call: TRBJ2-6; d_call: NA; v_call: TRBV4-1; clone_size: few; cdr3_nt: TGCGCCAGCAGCCAAGATGAATCAAGCTCTGGGGCCAACGTCCTGACTTTC; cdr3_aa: CASSQDESSSGANVLTF
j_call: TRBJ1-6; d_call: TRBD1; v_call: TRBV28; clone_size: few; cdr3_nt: TGTGCCAGCACTCTATGGACAGGGGGCGCCTTTAATTCACCCCTCCACTTT; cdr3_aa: CASTLWTGGAFNSPLHF
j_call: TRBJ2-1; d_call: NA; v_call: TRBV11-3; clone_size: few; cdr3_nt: TGTGCCAGCGGAAGGAACTCCGTCGATGAGCAGTTCTTC; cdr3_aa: CASGRNSVDEQFF
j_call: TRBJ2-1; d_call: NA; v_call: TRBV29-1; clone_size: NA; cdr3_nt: TGCAGCGTTGACCAGGGTGACACCTACAATGAGCAGTTCTTC; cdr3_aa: CSVDQGDTYNEQFF
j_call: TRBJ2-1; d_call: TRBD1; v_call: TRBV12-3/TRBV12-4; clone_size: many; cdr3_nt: TGTGCCAGCAGTTTGGGGACAGCCTATAATGAGCAGTTCTTC; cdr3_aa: CASSLGTAYNEQFF
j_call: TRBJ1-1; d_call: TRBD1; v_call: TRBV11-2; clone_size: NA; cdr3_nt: TGTGCCAGCAGCCGGACAGGGATTGAAGCTTTCTTT; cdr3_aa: CASSRTGIEAFF
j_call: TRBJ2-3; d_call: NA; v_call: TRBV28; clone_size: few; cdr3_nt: TGTGCCAGCAACAAAAAGGGGCTAGAGACAGATACGCAGTATTTT; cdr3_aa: CASNKKGLETDTQYF
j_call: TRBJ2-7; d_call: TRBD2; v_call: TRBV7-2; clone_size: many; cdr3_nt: TGTGCCAGCAGCTTTACTAGCGGGAGCGACGAGCAGTACTTC; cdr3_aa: CASSFTSGSDEQYF
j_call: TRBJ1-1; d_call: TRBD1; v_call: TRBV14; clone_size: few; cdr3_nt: TGTGCCAGTCTCCAGGGGGTTGGCACTGAAGCTTTCTTT; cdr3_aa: CASLQGVGTEAFF
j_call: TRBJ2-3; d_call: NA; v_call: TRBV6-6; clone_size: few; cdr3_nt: TGTGCCAGCAGCCTAACTGGCCATACGCAGTATTTT; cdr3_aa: CASSLTGHTQYF
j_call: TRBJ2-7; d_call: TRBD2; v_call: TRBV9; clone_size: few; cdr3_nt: TGTGCCAGCAGCGTAGGTCCTAGCGGCTCCTACGAGCAGTACTTC; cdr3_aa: CASSVGPSGSYEQYF
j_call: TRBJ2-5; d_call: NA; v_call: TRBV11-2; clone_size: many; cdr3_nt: TGTGCCAGCAGCTTAGAACGGGCCCCTCCAGAGACCCAGTACTTC; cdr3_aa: CASSLERAPPETQYF
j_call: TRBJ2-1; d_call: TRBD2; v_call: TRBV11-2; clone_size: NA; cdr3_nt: TGTGCCAGCAGCTTATCCCCCGGGACTAGCGCTCATGAGCAGTTCTTC; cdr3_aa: CASSLSPGTSAHEQFF
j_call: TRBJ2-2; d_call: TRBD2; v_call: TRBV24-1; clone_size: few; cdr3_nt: TGTGCCACCAGTACTAGCGGGAACACCGGGGAGCTGTTTTTT; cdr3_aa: CATSTSGNTGELFF
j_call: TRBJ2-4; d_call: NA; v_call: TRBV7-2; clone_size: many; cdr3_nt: TGTGCCAGCAGCGGGGTGGGCAGAGGGGAGGTCAACATTCAGTACTTC; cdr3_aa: CASSGVGRGEVNIQYF
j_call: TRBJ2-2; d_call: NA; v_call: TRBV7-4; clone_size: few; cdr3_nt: TGTGCCAGCAGCTTAGGTCCCGGGGAGCTGTTTTTT; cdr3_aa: CASSLGPGELFF
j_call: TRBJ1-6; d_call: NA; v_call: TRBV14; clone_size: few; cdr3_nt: TGTGCCAGCAGCCACAGGGGTCTAAATTCACCCCTCCACTTT; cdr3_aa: CASSHRGLNSPLHF
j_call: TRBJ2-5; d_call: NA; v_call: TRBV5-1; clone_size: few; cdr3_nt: TGCGCCAGCAGCGTCACAGGGCTGGGAGAAGAGACCCAGTACTTC; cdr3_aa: CASSVTGLGEETQYF
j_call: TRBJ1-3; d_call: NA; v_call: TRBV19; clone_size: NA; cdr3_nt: TGTGCCAGTACCTTCGGCGGTGCAGGAAACACCATATATTTT; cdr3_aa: CASTFGGAGNTIYF
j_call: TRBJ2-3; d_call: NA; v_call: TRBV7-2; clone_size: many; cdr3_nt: TGTGCCAGCAGCCAACCGACAGGCGCAGATACGCAGTATTTT; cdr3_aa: CASSQPTGADTQYF
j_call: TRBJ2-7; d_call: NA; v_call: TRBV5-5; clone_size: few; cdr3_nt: TGTGCCAGCACCACCAGCTTTAGACGCTCCTACGAGCAGTACTTC; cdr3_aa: CASTTSFRRSYEQYF
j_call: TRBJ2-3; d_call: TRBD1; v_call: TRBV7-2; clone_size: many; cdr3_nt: TGTGCCAGCAGCACGGACAGGGGGGGTACAGATACGCAGTATTTT; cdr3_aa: CASSTDRGGTDTQYF
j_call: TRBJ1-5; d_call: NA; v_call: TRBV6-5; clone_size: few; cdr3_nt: TGTGCCAGCAGTTTGACCCAGGGCCCTCATCAGCCCCAGCATTTT; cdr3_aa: CASSLTQGPHQPQHF
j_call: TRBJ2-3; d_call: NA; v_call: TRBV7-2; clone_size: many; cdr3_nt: TGTGCCAGCCTCCGGCGGGGTGGAACAGATACGCAGTATTTT; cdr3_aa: CASLRRGGTDTQYF
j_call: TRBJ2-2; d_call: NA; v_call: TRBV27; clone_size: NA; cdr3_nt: TGTGCCAGCAGGACCCTAGGGGGGGAGCTGTTTTTT; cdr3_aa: CASRTLGGELFF
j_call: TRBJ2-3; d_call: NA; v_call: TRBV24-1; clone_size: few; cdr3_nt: TGTGCCACCAGTGATCCTAGCGGCACAGATACGCAGTATTTT; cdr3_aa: CATSDPSGTDTQYF
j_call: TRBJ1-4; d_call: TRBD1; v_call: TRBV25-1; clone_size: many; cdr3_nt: TGTGCCAGCAGTGCATCGACAGGGGTTGAAAAACTGTTTTTT; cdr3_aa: CASSASTGVEKLFF
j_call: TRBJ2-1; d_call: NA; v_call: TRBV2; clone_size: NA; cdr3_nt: TGTGCCAGCAGTGAAAACCCCCGTGAGCAGTTCTTC; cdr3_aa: CASSENPREQFF
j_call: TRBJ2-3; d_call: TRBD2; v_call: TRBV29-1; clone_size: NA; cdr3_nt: TGCAGCGTTCCTAGCGGGAGTGGCGCAGATACGCAGTATTTT; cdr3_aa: CSVPSGSGADTQYF
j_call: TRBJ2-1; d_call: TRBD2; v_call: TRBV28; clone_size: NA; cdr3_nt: TGTGCCAGCATATCTTCTAGCGGATACAATGAGCAGTTCTTC; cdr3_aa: CASISSSGYNEQFF
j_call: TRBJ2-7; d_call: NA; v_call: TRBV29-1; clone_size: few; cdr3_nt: TGCAGCGTTGTTCCGGACACTACATTTTACGAGCAGTACTTC; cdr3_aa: CSVVPDTTFYEQYF
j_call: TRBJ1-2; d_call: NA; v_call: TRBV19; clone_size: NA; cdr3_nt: TGTGCCAGTACCCCGACCGGAGGACTGAACCCTAACTATGGCTACACCTTC; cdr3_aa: CASTPTGGLNPNYGYTF
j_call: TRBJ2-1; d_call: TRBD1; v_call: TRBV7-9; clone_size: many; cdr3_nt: TGTGCCAGCAGCTTAGTAGGGACAGGGGCTGAGAATGAGCAGTTCTTC; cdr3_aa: CASSLVGTGAENEQFF
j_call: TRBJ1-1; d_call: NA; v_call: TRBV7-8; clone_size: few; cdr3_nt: TGTGCCAGCAGCTTAGTGTGGTCAGACACTGAAGCTTTCTTT; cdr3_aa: CASSLVWSDTEAFF
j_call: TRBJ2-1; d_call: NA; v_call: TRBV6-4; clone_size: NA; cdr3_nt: TGTGCCAGCAGTGTTGCAGGGGCCGTCAATGAGCAGTTCTTC; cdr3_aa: CASSVAGAVNEQFF
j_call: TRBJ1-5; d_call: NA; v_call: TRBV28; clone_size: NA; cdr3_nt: TGTGCCAGCAGCCCGGGGTTCCTTAATCAGCCCCAGCATTTT; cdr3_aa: CASSPGFLNQPQHF
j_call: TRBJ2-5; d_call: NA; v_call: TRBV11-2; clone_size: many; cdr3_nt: TGTGCCAGCAGCTCCAACAGGATAGAGACCCAGTACTTC; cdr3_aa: CASSSNRIETQYF